This TCR beta chain stems from a study of blood T cell repertoires in COVID-19 (dated by TCRdb to between 2020 and 2021). Looking at the study overall: Samples covering the acute and convalescent phases of COVID-19 were provided by collaborators in the United States, Italy and Spain. The prospective study material was composed of cDNA or gDNA derived from T cells, B-cell-depleted T cells, or PBMCs. The repertoires were released in a freely available public database meant as a resource for research on the immune response to SARS-CoV-2. The samples were drawn from two sources: the first 160 participants of the ongoing ImmuneRACE study, and over 950 subjects contributed by 6 global collaborators. Where available, HLA class I and class II types were obtained from metadata supplied by the sample provider rather than from assay-based typing. The sample metadata nearly always contained a de-identified subject ID, COVID-19 status, age in years and sex. Deeply sampled blood TCRbeta repertoires from subjects exposed to, actively infected with, or recovered from COVID-19 were included in the dataset. Summary of the overall study and its limitations: Clinical and demographic metadata were provided uncurated, with the amount varying by source and participant.

CDR1 and CDR2 are read off the germline V gene as SGDLS and YYNGEE. The CDR3 runs 15 amino acids, cysteine and phenylalanine included. The DNA shown is the 45-base CDR3, in frame from base 1. After removal of 4 bases from V and 6 bases from J, the junction retains 12 bases not matched to a gene. This clone was observed a single time. Its target antigen remains unknown. No qualities accompany the bases; no much larger clone lies one base away. A second Seattle source provided samples from volunteer blood donors who had recovered from COVID-19. Collaborating institutions collected whole blood in K2EDTA tubes following their own protocols. For TCRbeta analysis, collaborators shipped samples in one of three forms: frozen whole blood, isolated PBMCs, or DNA extracted from either of those sample types. TCRbeta CDR3 regions were amplified from genomic DNA by means of the immunoSEQ Assay, a bias-controlled multiplex PCR. Under the source paper's analysis protocol: The number of nucleated cells in each sample was estimated from the amplification of reference gene primers within the assay. To quantify the absolute abundance of each unique TCRbeta CDR3 rearrangement, sequence reads were collapsed and filtered. Productive Simpson clonality was computed per sample as the square root of Simpson's diversity index over productive rearrangements. TCRdb provides this immuneACCESS table in a form limited to in-frame rearrangements. Some clones are lacking; in checked studies, under half of them reflect an unresolved V gene, and why the rest are absent is not known. V, J and clone size were drawn from that table, and D and trimming were deduced from the DNA. The sample data list about 170,000 clones, and more than 75% of these were observed just once. The ten top clones hold roughly 1.9% of the sample.

The source material was peripheral blood. The sequence came from a man aged 50 to 60 who had recovered from COVID-19. This chain joins TRBV9 to TRBJ2-7, with 8 central nucleotides matching TRBD2. CDR3 region: CASSPFSGKGAEQYF. At the DNA level, the sequence is TGTGCCAGCAGCCCATTTAGCGGGAAAGGGGCCGAGCAGTACTTC. The CDR3, completed at both ends by the reference TRBV9 and TRBJ2-7 genes, gives the full variable domain DSGVTQTPKHLITATGQRVTLRCSPRSGDLSVYWYQQSLDQGLQFLIQYYNGEERAKGNILERFSAQQFPDLHSELNLSSLELGDSALYFCASSPFSGKGAEQYFGPGTRLTVT.